The clone carrying this TCR beta chain was seen a few times. Its antigen remains unknown. TCRdb passed the 5' RACE reads through MiXCR, listing each CDR3 protein once. The sample lists 500,000 to 650,000 distinct CDR3 sequences, about 20% occurring once. Per germline, CDR1 LNHDA and CDR2 SQIVND (reference sequence). This CDR3 is built from 16 residues. With V trimmed by 3 bases and J by 2 bases, 9 bases remained unmatched. The data are from a study of T-cell memory formation after mild COVID-19. Overall study findings and caveats: Pre-infection memory harbored some responding clones, suggesting cross-reactive memory joined.

This rearrangement joins TRBV19 to TRBJ2-7, with TRBD1 matching over 8 bases. The clonotype originates from an adult woman who had mild COVID-19 (a few samples of this study predate the infection). Cell type and time point are not known. Sequenced material: PBMCs or a T cell subset sorted from them (not recorded which). CDR3: CASSIPWTGSPYEQYF. Here the CDR3 DNA reads TGTGCCAGTAGTATTCCTTGGACAGGGTCCCCCTACGAGCAGTACTTC.